The text below deals with one T cell receptor beta chain. Antigen specificity is unknown. The V gene end was trimmed by 6 bases and the J gene end by 8 bases; junction bases not matched to a gene: 7. This CDR3 is 14 amino acids long. From germline, CDR1 is DFQATT and CDR2 SNEGSKA (reference sequence). This record belongs to a study of identical twins. Overall study findings and caveats: Rather than following the same donors, the conclusions depended on cross-sectional statistical analysis. Insertion counts were lower in abundant cord blood beta clonotypes, a trend that memory repertoires did not show.

TCRdb re-analysed the 5' RACE reads in MiXCR, keeping a single row per CDR3 protein. The data show roughly 750,000 distinct CDR3 sequences, less than 25% seen once. This sample also appeared in a second study, on T cells expressing NK-cell markers. That source adds: Seven HCMV-seropositive donors and one seronegative donor made up the eight sequenced donors.

The receptor was isolated from a woman younger than 30 in good health. Sequencing was carried out using PBMCs. The chain combines TRBV20-1 with TRBJ2-1, with TRBD2 matching over 13 bases. The CDR3 here is CSATGTSGTDEQFF. The CDR3 DNA reads as TGCAGTGCAACCGGGACTAGCGGGACCGATGAGCAGTTCTTC.